The rows below give T cell receptor beta chains drawn from one sample of a study of blood T cells in healthy people across ages. TCRdb called the 5' RACE reads again in MiXCR, with one record for every CDR3 protein. The table has approximately 800,000 distinct CDR3 sequences, roughly three fifths seen once. The specimen was blood. The receptors derive from a man aged 35-49 years in good health. Each CDR3 is given with its conserved first and last residue. The D gene is left open where the match is weak. Where a row states a size, it is once, few, many or the class of an expanded clone; other rows omit it.

d_call clone_size j_call v_call cdr3_nt cdr3_aa
. . TRBJ2-3 TRBV7-3 TGTGCCAGCAGCTTAGGGGAAGAGAGCACAGATACGCAGTATTTT CASSLGEESTDTQYF
TRBD1 . TRBJ2-7 TRBV12-3/TRBV12-4 TGTGCCAGCAGTTTTCCAGGGGGCGCATCGTACGAGCAGTACTTC CASSFPGGASYEQYF
. once TRBJ2-7 TRBV28 TGTGCCAGCACCCAGGACGGCAGCGCCTACGAGCAGTACTTC CASTQDGSAYEQYF
. . TRBJ2-7 TRBV9 TGTGCCAGCAGCGATGGGCCCACCGGCGCCTACGAGCAGTACTTC CASSDGPTGAYEQYF
. . TRBJ2-3 TRBV10-3 TGTGCCATCAGTGAACCCCCAGATACGCAGTATTTT CAISEPPDTQYF
. . TRBJ2-7 TRBV7-8 TGTACCAGCAGCTCCGCTTCCTACGAGCAGTACTTC CTSSSASYEQYF
TRBD1 . TRBJ1-2 TRBV12-3/TRBV12-4 TGTGCCAGCAGACTGAACAGGGGGCGTGGAGGCTACACCTTC CASRLNRGRGGYTF
TRBD1 few TRBJ2-1 TRBV27 TGTGCCAGCAGTTTCGGACAGGGGCACGGTGAGCAGTTCTTC CASSFGQGHGEQFF
TRBD1 . TRBJ1-2 TRBV24-1 TGTGCCACCAGTGACCCGGGACAGGCTCCTACTAACTATGGCTACACCTTC CATSDPGQAPTNYGYTF
. many TRBJ2-1 TRBV5-1 TGCGCCAGCAGTGCGGGGCCTAGGGGTGAGCAGTTCTTC CASSAGPRGEQFF
TRBD2 few TRBJ2-1 TRBV29-1 TGCAGCGCACGCGAGGGGATAGCGGGAGGACTGAAGTACAATGAGCAGTTCTTC CSAREGIAGGLKYNEQFF
. . TRBJ1-2 TRBV4-3 TGCGCCAGCAGCCAAGTTCTTACAGAGGTACAGGGTGGCTACACCTTC CASSQVLTEVQGGYTF
. . TRBJ2-5 TRBV20-1 TGCAGCCTCAGGGTGAGGGGAGAGACCCAGTACTTC CSLRVRGETQYF
TRBD2 . TRBJ2-7 TRBV11-1 TGTGCCAGCAGCATCGGACGAGCGGGGGAATACGAGCAGTACTTC CASSIGRAGEYEQYF
TRBD2 few TRBJ2-1 TRBV10-3 TGTGCCATCGAGGCGGGAGGGAACAATGAGCAGTTCTTC CAIEAGGNNEQFF
TRBD1 . TRBJ2-7 TRBV6-2/TRBV6-3 TGTGTCAGCACGACAGGGGTCTACGAGCAGTACTTC CVSTTGVYEQYF
. . TRBJ1-2 TRBV24-1 TGTGCCACCAGTGCCCAGGAGGCTAACTATGGCTACACCTTC CATSAQEANYGYTF
TRBD2 . TRBJ2-3 TRBV11-2 TGTGCCAGCAGCTTATTAGGCACTAGCGTAGTAACAGATACGCAGTATTTT CASSLLGTSVVTDTQYF
. . TRBJ2-2 TRBV10-3 TGTGCCATCAGCCAACTAGGGGGGGAAGGGGAGCTGTTTTTT CAISQLGGEGELFF
TRBD1 . TRBJ1-2 TRBV12-3/TRBV12-4 TGTGCCAGCAGTTTCGGGGACAGGGGTTGGGATGGCTACACCTTC CASSFGDRGWDGYTF
. . TRBJ2-7 TRBV20-1 TGCAGTGCCCTGAGGGGCTACTCCTACGAGCAGTACTTC CSALRGYSYEQYF
TRBD1 few TRBJ2-7 TRBV7-2 TGTGCCAGCAGCTTAGCTACAGGGGTGTCCTCCTACGAGCAGTACTTC CASSLATGVSSYEQYF
. once TRBJ2-3 TRBV5-1 TGCGCCAGCAGCCCCTCGAGGTCAGTTAGCACAGATATGCAGTATTTT CASSPSRSVSTDMQYF
. . TRBJ2-2 TRBV5-1 TGCGCCAGCAGCCAGGACAGCTCGAACACCGGGGAGCTGTTTTTT CASSQDSSNTGELFF
. few TRBJ2-5 TRBV29-1 TGCAGCGCAGAGAGGGCGGATCGAGAGACCCAGTACTTC CSAERADRETQYF
TRBD1 few TRBJ2-5 TRBV20-1 TGCAGTGCTAGCCGGGGACAGGGGAAAGAGACCCAGTACTTC CSASRGQGKETQYF
. . TRBJ2-1 TRBV11-2 TGTGCCAGCAGCTTAAAGGAGGGGTACCCTCAAAATGAGCAGTTCTTC CASSLKEGYPQNEQFF
. few TRBJ1-5 TRBV20-1 TGCAGTGCTGGCAATGGCAATCAGCCCCAGCATTTT CSAGNGNQPQHF
. . TRBJ2-1 TRBV28 TGTGCCAGCAGTTCTCCGGCCGGCAGGGCTTTTTACAATGAGCAGTTCTTC CASSSPAGRAFYNEQFF
TRBD2 many TRBJ2-7 TRBV7-2 TGTGCCAGCAGCCCAGGACTAGTCGGCGAGCAGTACTTC CASSPGLVGEQYF
TRBD2 . TRBJ2-3 TRBV4-3 TGCGCCAGCAGCCAAGGGACTAGCGTCCCTGGTAGTACGCAGTATTTT CASSQGTSVPGSTQYF
TRBD1 many TRBJ1-1 TRBV5-1 TGCGCCAGCAGCTTGGAAGGGGGCTACACTGAAGCTTTCTTT CASSLEGGYTEAFF
. . TRBJ2-7 TRBV20-1 TGCAGTGCCCTCTCCGGGACAAGCTACGAGCAGTACTTC CSALSGTSYEQYF
. . TRBJ2-3 TRBV28 TGTGCCAGCAGCCCAAGGACGGGGATTGCAGATACGCAGTATTTT CASSPRTGIADTQYF